This T cell receptor beta chain was retrieved from a study of blood T cell repertoires in COVID-19 (TCRdb year 2020). For the study in its entirety: Samples covering the acute and convalescent phases of COVID-19 were provided by collaborators in the United States, Italy and Spain. The samples were drawn from the first 160 participants of the ongoing ImmuneRACE study and from about 1,200 subjects provided by 6 global collaborators. Where available, HLA class I and class II types were obtained from metadata supplied by the sample provider rather than from assay-based typing. The sample metadata nearly always contained a de-identified subject ID, COVID-19 status, age in years and sex. Subjects who had been exposed to COVID-19, were actively infected with it, or had recovered from it provided the deeply sampled blood TCRbeta repertoires that made up the dataset. The repertoires were made available in a free public database intended to serve as a resource for research on the immune response to SARS-CoV-2. The material from the prospective study consisted of cDNA or gDNA derived from T cells, B-cell-depleted T cells, or PBMCs.

What the work shows at the level of the full study, not this receptor alone: Clinical and demographic metadata were provided uncurated, with the amount varying by source and participant.

As regards this clone: Its antigen specificity is not known. Base qualities are not provided; no much larger clone lies one nucleotide away.

TCRbeta CDR3 regions were amplified from genomic DNA using the immunoSEQ Assay, a bias-controlled multiplex PCR. The authors processed their data as follows. The number of nucleated cells in each sample was estimated from the amplification of reference gene primers within the assay. To quantify the absolute abundance of each unique TCRbeta CDR3 rearrangement, sequence reads were collapsed and filtered. For each sample, productive Simpson clonality was calculated as the square root of Simpson's diversity index over productive rearrangements. TCRdb's version of the immuneACCESS table is confined to in-frame rearrangements and falls short of the full clone set. An unresolved V gene accounts for under half of the shortfall where checked; the remainder is of unknown origin. V, J and clone size were drawn from that table, and D and trimming were deduced from the DNA. In this sample the table shows around 200,000 clones, more than 85% of which occur a single time. The top ten hold 2.7% of the sample.

Collaborating institutions collected whole blood in K2EDTA tubes following their own protocols. For TCRbeta analysis, collaborators shipped samples in one of three forms: frozen whole blood, isolated PBMCs, or DNA extracted from either of those sample types. The sequenced sample consisted of peripheral blood. The TCR originated in a middle-aged man with active or convalescent COVID-19.

For the CDR3, the sequence is CAWSVGGSTEAFF. The DNA sequence follows: TGTGCCTGGAGTGTGGGAGGGAGCACTGAAGCTTTCTTT. The chain uses TRBV30 and TRBJ1-1; the D gene remains uncertain. Between the V and J ends, shortened by 0 bases and 4 bases respectively, the junction contains 9 bases. CDR1 GTSNPN and CDR2 SVGIG were looked up in the germline V gene (reference sequence). The cysteine opens and the phenylalanine closes a CDR3 of 13 amino acids. The only DNA kept is the CDR3, 39 bases in frame from the first base.